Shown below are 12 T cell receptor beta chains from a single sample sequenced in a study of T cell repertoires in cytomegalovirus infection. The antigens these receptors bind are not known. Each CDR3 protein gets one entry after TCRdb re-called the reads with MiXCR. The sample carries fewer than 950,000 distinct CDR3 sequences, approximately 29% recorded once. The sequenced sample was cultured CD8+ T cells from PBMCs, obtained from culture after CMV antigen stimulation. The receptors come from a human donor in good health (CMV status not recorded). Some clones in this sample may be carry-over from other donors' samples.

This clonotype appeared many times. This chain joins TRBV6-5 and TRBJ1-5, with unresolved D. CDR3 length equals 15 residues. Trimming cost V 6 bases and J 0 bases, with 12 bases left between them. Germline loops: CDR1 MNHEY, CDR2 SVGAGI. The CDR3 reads CASRPTVNSNQPQHF. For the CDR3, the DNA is TGTGCCAGCAGACCCACAGTAAATAGCAATCAGCCCCAGCATTTT.

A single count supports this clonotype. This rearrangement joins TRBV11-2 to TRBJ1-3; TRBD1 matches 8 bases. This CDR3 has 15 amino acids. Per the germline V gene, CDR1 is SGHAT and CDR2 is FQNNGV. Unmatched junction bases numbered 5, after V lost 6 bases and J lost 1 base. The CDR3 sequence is CASSFTGGSGNTIYF. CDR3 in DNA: TGTGCCAGCAGTTTCACAGGGGGATCTGGAAACACCATATATTTT.

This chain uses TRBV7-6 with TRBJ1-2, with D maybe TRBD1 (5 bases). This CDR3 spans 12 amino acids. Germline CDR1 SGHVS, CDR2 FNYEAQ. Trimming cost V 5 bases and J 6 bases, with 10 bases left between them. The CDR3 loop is CASSPGLDGYTF. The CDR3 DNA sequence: TGTGCCAGCAGCCCGGGACTGGATGGCTACACCTTC. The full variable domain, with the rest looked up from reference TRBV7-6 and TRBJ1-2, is GAGVSQSPRYKVTKRGQDVALRCDPISGHVSLYWYRQALGQGPEFLTYFNYEAQQDKSGLPNDRFSAERPEGSISTLTIQRTEQRDSAMYRCASSPGLDGYTFGSGTRLTVV.

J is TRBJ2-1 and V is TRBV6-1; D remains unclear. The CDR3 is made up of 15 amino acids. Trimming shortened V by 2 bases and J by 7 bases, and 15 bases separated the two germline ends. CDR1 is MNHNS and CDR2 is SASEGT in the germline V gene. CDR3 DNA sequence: TGTGCCAGCAGTGAAATCGTTAGGGCCTTAAATGAGCAGTTCTTC. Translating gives CASSEIVRALNEQFF.

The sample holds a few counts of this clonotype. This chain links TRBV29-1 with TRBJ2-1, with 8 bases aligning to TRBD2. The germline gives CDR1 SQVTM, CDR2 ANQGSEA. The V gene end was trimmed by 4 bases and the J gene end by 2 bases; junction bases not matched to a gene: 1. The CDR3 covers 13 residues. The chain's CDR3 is CSVGAGAYNEQFF. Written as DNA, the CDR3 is TGCAGCGTTGGAGCGGGGGCCTACAATGAGCAGTTCTTC.

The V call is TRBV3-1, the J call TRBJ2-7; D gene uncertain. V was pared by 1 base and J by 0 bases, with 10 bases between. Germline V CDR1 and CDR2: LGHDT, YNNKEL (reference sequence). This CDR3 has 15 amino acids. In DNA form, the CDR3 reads TGTGCCAGCAGCCAAGGGCGAAATCCCTCCTACGAGCAGTACTTC. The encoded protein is CASSQGRNPSYEQYF.

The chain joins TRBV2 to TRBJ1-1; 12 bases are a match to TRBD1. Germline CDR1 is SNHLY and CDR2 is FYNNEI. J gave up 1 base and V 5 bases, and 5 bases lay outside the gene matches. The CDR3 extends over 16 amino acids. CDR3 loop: CASSYGTGGGNTEAFF. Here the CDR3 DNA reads TGTGCCAGCAGTTATGGGACAGGGGGCGGGAACACTGAAGCTTTCTTT.

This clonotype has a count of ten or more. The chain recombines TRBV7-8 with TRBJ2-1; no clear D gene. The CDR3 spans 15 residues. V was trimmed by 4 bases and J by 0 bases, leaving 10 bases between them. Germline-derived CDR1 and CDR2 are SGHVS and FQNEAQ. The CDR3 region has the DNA TGTGCCAGCAGCTCCCAGGTGCCCTCCTACAATGAGCAGTTCTTC. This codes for CASSSQVPSYNEQFF.

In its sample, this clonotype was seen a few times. CDR3: CATSRSRAMYNEQFF. DNA of the CDR3: TGTGCCACCAGCAGAAGCCGGGCGATGTACAATGAGCAGTTCTTC. This chain joins TRBV15 and TRBJ2-1; D is ambiguous. Trimming removed 2 bases from V and 4 bases from J, with 12 bases in between. The length of the CDR3 is 15 residues. Germline V gives CDR1 LNHNV, CDR2 YYDKDF (reference sequence).

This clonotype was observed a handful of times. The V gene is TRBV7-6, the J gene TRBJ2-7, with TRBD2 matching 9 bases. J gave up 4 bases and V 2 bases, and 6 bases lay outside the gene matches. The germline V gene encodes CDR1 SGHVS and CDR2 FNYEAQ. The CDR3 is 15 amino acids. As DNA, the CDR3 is TGTGCCAGCAGCTTACAGCGGGGGGTCAGATACGAGCAGTACGTC. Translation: CASSLQRGVRYEQYV.

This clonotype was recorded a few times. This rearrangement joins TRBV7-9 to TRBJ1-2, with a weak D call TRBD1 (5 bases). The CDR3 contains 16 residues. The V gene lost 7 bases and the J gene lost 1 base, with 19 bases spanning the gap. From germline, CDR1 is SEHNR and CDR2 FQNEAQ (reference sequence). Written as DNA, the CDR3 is TGTGCCAGCATCCAGCCGGGCAGGGAGGGTAACTATGGCTACACCTTC. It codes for CASIQPGREGNYGYTF.

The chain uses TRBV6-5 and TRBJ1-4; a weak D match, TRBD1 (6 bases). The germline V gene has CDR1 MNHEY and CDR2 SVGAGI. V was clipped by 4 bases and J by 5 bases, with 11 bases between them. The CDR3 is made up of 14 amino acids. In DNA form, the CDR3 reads TGTGCCAGCAGTTCAACAACAGGGAATGAAAAACTGTTTTTT. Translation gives CASSSTTGNEKLFF.